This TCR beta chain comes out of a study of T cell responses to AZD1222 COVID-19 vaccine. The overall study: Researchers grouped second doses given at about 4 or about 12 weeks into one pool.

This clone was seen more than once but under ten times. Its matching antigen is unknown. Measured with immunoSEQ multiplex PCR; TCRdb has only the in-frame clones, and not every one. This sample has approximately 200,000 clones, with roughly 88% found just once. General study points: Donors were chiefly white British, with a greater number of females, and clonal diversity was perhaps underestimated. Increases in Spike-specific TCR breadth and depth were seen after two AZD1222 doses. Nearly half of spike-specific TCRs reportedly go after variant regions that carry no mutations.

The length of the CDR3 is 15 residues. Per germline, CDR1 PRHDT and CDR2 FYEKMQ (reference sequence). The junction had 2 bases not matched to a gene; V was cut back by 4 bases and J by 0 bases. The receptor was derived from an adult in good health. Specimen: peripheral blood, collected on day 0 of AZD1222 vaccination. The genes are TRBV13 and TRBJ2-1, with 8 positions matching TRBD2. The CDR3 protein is CASSSAGGSYNEQFF. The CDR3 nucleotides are TGTGCCAGCAGCTCCGCGGGGGGCTCCTACAATGAGCAGTTCTTC. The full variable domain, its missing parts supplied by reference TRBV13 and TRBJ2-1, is AAGVIQSPRHLIKEKRETATLKCYPIPRHDTVYWYQQGPGQDPQFLISFYEKMQSDKGSIPDRFSAQQFSDYHSELNMSSLELGDSALYFCASSSAGGSYNEQFFGPGTRLTVL.